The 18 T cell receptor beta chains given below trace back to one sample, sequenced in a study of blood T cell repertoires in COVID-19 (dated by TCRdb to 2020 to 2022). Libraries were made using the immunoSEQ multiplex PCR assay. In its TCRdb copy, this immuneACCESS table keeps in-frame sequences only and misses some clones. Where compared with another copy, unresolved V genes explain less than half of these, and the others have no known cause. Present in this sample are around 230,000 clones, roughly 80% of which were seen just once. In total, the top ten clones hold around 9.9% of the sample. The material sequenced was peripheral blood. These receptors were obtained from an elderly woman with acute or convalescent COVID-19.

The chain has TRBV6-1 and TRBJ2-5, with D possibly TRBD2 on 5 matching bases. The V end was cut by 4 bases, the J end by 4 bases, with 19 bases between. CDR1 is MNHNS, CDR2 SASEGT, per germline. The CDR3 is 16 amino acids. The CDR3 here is CASSAFGLIKGETQYF. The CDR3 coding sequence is TGTGCCAGCAGTGCCTTCGGACTCATCAAAGGAGAGACCCAGTACTTC.

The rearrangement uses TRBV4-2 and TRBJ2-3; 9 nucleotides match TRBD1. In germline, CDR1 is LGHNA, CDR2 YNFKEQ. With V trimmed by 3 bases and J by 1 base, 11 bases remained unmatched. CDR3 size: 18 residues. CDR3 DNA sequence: TGTGCCAGCAGCCAGGGACAGGGAGGAATAGAAGGCACAGATACGCAGTATTTT. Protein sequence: CASSQGQGGIEGTDTQYF.

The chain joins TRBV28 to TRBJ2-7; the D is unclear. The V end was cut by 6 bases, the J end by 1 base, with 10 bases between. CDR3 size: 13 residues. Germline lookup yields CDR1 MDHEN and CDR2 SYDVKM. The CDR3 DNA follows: TGTGCCAGCAGACCTAGAAGTTCCTACGAGCAGTACTTC. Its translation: CASRPRSSYEQYF.

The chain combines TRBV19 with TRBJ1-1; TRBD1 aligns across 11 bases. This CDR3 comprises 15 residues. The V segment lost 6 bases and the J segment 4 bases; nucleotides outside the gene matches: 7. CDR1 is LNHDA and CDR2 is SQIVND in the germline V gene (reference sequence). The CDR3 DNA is TGTGCCAGTAGAGAGGACAGGGGGCAAGGCACTGAAGCTTTCTTT. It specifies CASREDRGQGTEAFF.

Here the CDR3 DNA reads TGTGCCAGCAGCAGGACTCGTTTGTACGAGCAGTACTTC. Its translation is CASSRTRLYEQYF. The V and J genes are TRBV11-2 and TRBJ2-7, with D perhaps matching TRBD2 (5 bases). CDR3 length: 13 amino acids. Germline-derived CDR1 and CDR2 are SGHAT and FQNNGV. V gave up 5 bases and J gave up 4 bases, with 12 bases separating them.

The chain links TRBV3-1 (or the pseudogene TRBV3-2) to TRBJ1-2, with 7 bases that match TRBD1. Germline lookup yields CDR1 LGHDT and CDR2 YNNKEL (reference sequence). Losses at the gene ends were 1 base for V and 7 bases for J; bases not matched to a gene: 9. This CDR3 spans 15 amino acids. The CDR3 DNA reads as TGTGCCAGCAGCCAAGCATACAGGGGATTGGGTGGCTACACCTTC. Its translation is CASSQAYRGLGGYTF.

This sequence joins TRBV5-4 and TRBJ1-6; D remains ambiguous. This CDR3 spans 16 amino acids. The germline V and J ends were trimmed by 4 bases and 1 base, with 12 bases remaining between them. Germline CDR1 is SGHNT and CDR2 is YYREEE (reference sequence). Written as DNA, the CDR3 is TGTGCCAGCAGCCCCTGGCGGGGATCCTATAATTCACCCCTCCACTTT. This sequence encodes CASSPWRGSYNSPLHF.

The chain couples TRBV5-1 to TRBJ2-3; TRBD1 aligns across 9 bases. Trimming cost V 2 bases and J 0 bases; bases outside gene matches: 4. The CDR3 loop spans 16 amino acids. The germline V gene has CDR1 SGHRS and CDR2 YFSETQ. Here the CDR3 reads CASSLGQGRSTDTQYF. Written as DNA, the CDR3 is TGCGCCAGCAGCTTAGGACAGGGGCGAAGCACAGATACGCAGTATTTT.

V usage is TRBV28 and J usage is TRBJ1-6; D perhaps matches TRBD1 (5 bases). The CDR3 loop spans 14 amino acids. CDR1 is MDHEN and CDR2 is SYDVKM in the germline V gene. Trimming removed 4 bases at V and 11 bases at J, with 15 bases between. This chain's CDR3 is CASSSGTAIPPLHF. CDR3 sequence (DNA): TGTGCCAGCAGTTCCGGGACTGCCATTCCACCCCTCCACTTT. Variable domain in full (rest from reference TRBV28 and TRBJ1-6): DVKVTQSSRYLVKRTGEKVFLECVQDMDHENMFWYRQDPGLGLRLIYFSYDVKMKEKGDIPEGYSVSREKKERFSLILESASTNQTSMYLCASSSGTAIPPLHFGNGTRLTVT.

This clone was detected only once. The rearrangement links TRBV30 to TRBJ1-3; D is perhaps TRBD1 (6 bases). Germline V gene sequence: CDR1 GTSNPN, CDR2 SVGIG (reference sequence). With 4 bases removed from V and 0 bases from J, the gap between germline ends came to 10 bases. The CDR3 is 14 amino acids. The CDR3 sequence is CAWKTGLSGNTIYF. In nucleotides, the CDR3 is TGTGCCTGGAAGACAGGCCTCTCTGGAAACACCATATATTTT.

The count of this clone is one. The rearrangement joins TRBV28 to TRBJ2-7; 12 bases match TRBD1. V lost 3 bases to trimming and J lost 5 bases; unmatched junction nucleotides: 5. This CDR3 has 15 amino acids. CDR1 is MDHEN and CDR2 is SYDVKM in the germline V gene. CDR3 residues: CASSLPGQGANEQYF. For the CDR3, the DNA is TGTGCCAGCAGTTTGCCGGGACAGGGGGCGAACGAGCAGTACTTC.

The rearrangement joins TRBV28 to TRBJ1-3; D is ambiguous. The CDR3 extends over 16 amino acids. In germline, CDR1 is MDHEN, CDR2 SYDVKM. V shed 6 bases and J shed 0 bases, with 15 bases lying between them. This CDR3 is CASSLPISSSGNTIYF. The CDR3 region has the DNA TGTGCCAGCAGCCTCCCCATTTCGAGCTCTGGAAACACCATATATTTT.

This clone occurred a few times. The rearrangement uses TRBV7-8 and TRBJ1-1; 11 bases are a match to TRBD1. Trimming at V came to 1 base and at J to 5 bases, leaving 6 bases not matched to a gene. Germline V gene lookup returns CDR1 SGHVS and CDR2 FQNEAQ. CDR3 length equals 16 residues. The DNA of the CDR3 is TGTGCCAGCAGCTTAGAACCCGGGACAGGGGGTACTGAAGCTTTCTTT. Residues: CASSLEPGTGGTEAFF.

The CDR3 here is CASSLAGGQGNQPQHF. DNA of the CDR3: TGTGCCAGCAGCTTAGCCGGGGGACAGGGGAATCAGCCCCAGCATTTT. V and J are TRBV7-8 and TRBJ1-5, with 10 bases that match TRBD1. CDR1 SGHVS and CDR2 FQNEAQ come from the germline V gene. The V segment lost 0 bases and the J segment 4 bases; nucleotides outside the gene matches: 3. The CDR3 sequence is 16 residues long.

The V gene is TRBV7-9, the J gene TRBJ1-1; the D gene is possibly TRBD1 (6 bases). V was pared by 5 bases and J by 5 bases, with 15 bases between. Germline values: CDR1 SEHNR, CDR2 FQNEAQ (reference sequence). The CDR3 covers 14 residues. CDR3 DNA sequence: TGTGCCAGCAGCCTGATCAGGGGAGGGACTGAAGCTTTCTTT. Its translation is CASSLIRGGTEAFF.

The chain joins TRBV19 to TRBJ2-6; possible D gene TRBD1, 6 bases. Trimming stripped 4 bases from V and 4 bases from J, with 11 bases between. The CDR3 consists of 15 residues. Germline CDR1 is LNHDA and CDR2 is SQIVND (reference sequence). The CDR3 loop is CASSNRVSGANVLTF. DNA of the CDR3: TGTGCCAGTAGTAACAGGGTTTCCGGGGCCAACGTCCTGACTTTC.

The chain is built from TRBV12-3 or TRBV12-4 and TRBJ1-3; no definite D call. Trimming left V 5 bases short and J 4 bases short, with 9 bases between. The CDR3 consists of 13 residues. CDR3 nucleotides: TGTGCCAGCAGTCCCGGTACCGGAAACACCATATATTTT. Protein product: CASSPGTGNTIYF.

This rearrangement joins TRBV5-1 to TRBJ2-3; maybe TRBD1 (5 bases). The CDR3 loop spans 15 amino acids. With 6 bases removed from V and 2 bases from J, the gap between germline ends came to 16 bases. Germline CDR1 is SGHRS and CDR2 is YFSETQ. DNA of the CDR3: TGCGCCAGCACCTTCCAAGGACACCCCACAGATACGCAGTATTTT. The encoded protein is CASTFQGHPTDTQYF.